Presented here are 31 T cell receptor beta chains from one specimen sequenced in a study of T-cell reconstitution after alpha-beta-depleted transplantation in children. The authors prepared the TCRbeta library with unique molecular identifiers. Each CDR3 protein gets one entry after TCRdb re-called the PCR reads with MiXCR. This table has approximately 170,000 distinct CDR3 sequences, roughly 10% appearing once. Sample: PBMCs, taken before TCRalphabeta/CD19-depleted stem cell transplant. The receptor set was obtained from a boy aged 2 to 10 with acute myeloid leukemia, due to receive a stem cell transplant.

This clonotype has a count of ten or more. The chain employs TRBV19 and TRBJ2-3; D unresolved. The CDR3 is made up of 14 amino acids. Germline lookup yields CDR1 LNHDA and CDR2 SQIVND (reference sequence). V lost 7 bases and J lost 2, with 13 bases in between. The CDR3 loop reads CASTLGSTTDTQYF. DNA for the CDR3: TGTGCCAGTACCCTGGGCTCCACCACAGATACGCAGTATTTT.

This clonotype was counted at least ten times. V usage is TRBV6-1 and J usage is TRBJ2-3; 9 bases match TRBD2. The CDR3 is 14 amino acids. CDR1 is MNHNS and CDR2 is SASEGT in the germline V gene. CDR3 in DNA: TGTGCTTCTTCTAGCGGGGCGGGCACAGATACGCAGTATTTT. As protein: CASSSGAGTDTQYF.

This chain joins TRBV20-1 and TRBJ2-5, with 8 bases that match TRBD2. J lost 5 bases, V lost 2 bases, and 7 bases had no gene match. CDR1 DFQATT and CDR2 SNEGSKA come from the germline V gene (reference sequence). The CDR3 totals 14 residues. CDR3 DNA sequence: TGCAGTGCTAGACGGGGGGGGGCCTTCGAGACCCAGTACTTC. Translation gives CSARRGGAFETQYF.

There are many counts of this clonotype. The chain recombines TRBV12-3 or TRBV12-4 with TRBJ1-2; tentative D call: TRBD1 (5 bases). The CDR3 has 13 residues. With 6 bases removed from V and 6 bases from J, the gap between germline ends came to 14 bases. The CDR3 here is CASSVRETHGYTF. CDR3 sequence (DNA): TGTGCCAGCAGCGTCAGGGAAACTCATGGCTACACCTTC.

V and J are TRBV4-2 and TRBJ2-2, with 7 bases aligning to TRBD1. CDR1 is LGHNA, CDR2 YNFKEQ, per germline. The CDR3 has 16 residues. V trimming: 2 bases; J trimming: 1 base; junction bases outside the gene matches: 4. CDR3 nucleotides: TGTGCCAGCAGCCAACGTAGGGACAGGAACACCGGGGAGCTGTTTTTT. It encodes CASSQRRDRNTGELFF.

The table lists this clonotype with many counts. This sequence joins TRBV7-8 and TRBJ1-6; TRBD1 agrees at 8 bases. With 4 bases clipped from V and 0 bases from J, the junction kept 5 bases outside the gene matches. Germline assignment: CDR1 SGHVS and CDR2 FQNEAQ. This CDR3 is 17 amino acids long. CDR3 region: CASSSTGARSYNSPLHF. The CDR3 bases are TGTGCCAGCAGCTCGACAGGGGCCCGCTCCTATAATTCACCCCTCCACTTT.

In regard to this clonotype: This sequence may be a read error, since a much larger clone differs from it by one base. The chain recombines TRBV3-1 with TRBJ2-2; TRBD2 agrees at 8 bases. The germline gives CDR1 LGHDT, CDR2 YNNKEL (reference sequence). CDR3 size: 17 residues. CDR3 in amino acids: CATSQEFSGVNTGELFF. The CDR3 nucleotides are TGTGCCACCAGCCAAGAATTTAGCGGGGTAAACACCGGGGAGCTGTTTTTT.

This chain uses TRBV20-1 with TRBJ1-3, with 7 nucleotides matching TRBD1. This CDR3 has 16 amino acids. The junction had 13 bases not matched to a gene; V was cut back by 6 bases and J by 2 bases. The germline V gene has CDR1 DFQATT and CDR2 SNEGSKA (reference sequence). CDR3 nucleotide sequence: TGCAGTGCCTCCCCAGATTGGGACAGACCTGGAAACACCATATATTTT. Its protein is CSASPDWDRPGNTIYF.

This chain joins TRBV12-5 and TRBJ2-5; D is ambiguous. CDR1 is LGHNT and CDR2 is FRNRAP in the germline V gene. V lost 1 base to trimming and J lost 1 base, with 4 bases between them. The CDR3 sequence is 13 residues long. The CDR3 loop is CASGLGSQETQYF. The CDR3 coding sequence is TGTGCTAGTGGTTTGGGCAGCCAAGAGACCCAGTACTTC.

This clonotype was detected ten times or more. V usage is TRBV20-1 and J usage is TRBJ2-1; 7 bases align to TRBD2. The CDR3 is made up of 16 amino acids. Germline-derived CDR1 and CDR2 are DFQATT and SNEGSKA (reference sequence). The V and J ends lost 2 bases and 0 bases, in that order; junction bases with no gene match: 7. This CDR3 is CSARFSGPSSYNEQFF. In nucleotides, the CDR3 is TGCAGTGCTAGATTTAGCGGGCCTAGCTCCTACAATGAGCAGTTCTTC.

This clonotype was recorded at least ten times. The rearrangement uses TRBV28 and TRBJ2-7; D is undetermined. CDR1 MDHEN and CDR2 SYDVKM come from the germline V gene. Trimming stripped 1 base from V and 2 bases from J, with 3 bases between. The CDR3 runs to 12 residues. The DNA for the CDR3 is TGTGCCAGCAGTTTATCTGCCTACGAGCAGTACTTC. Encoded protein: CASSLSAYEQYF.

This clonotype occurred many times. The chain couples TRBV20-1 to TRBJ1-5, with D possibly being TRBD1 (5 bases). The germline V gene has CDR1 DFQATT and CDR2 SNEGSKA (reference sequence). This CDR3 is 14 amino acids long. Trimming left V 6 bases short and J 0 bases short, with 12 bases between. This CDR3 is CSAPREDSNQPQHF. The CDR3 bases are TGCAGTGCCCCCAGGGAAGATAGCAATCAGCCCCAGCATTTT.

This clonotype was counted many times. This chain links TRBV7-2 with TRBJ2-3; weak D call: TRBD2 (7 bases). Trimming shortened V by 0 bases and J by 5 bases, and 15 bases separated the two germline ends. The CDR3 totals 16 residues. Germline values: CDR1 SGHTA, CDR2 FQGNSA. CDR3 in amino acids: CASSLALAGAIDTQYF. The DNA of the CDR3 is TGTGCCAGCAGCTTAGCGCTGGCGGGGGCTATAGATACGCAGTATTTT.

This clonotype was picked up many times. V is TRBV20-1 and J is TRBJ2-1; D may be TRBD2 (6 bases). Germline V gene lookup returns CDR1 DFQATT and CDR2 SNEGSKA (reference sequence). V was shortened by 3 bases and J by 7 bases, with 16 bases between the two germline ends. This CDR3 region has 14 residues. CDR3 sequence reads: CSASRRVGPNEQFF. The CDR3 region has the DNA TGCAGTGCTAGCCGGAGGGTGGGGCCAAATGAGCAGTTCTTC.

The table lists this clonotype with many counts. The rearrangement joins TRBV15 to TRBJ1-1; D not resolved. Trimming shortened V by 3 bases and J by 7 bases, and 9 bases separated the two germline ends. The CDR3 extends over 12 amino acids. Germline V gene lookup returns CDR1 LNHNV and CDR2 YYDKDF (reference sequence). CDR3 in amino acids: CATSSDGYEAFF. The CDR3, as DNA: TGTGCCACCAGCAGCGACGGATATGAAGCTTTCTTT.

This clonotype was seen ten or more times. This chain joins TRBV7-9 and TRBJ1-1, with D perhaps matching TRBD1 (5 bases). CDR1 is SEHNR, CDR2 FQNEAQ, per germline (reference sequence). V was trimmed by 5 bases and J by 3 bases, leaving 16 bases between them. This CDR3 comprises 15 residues. CDR3 nucleotides: TGTGCCAGCAGCGAGGGGACGGGGAGGTACACTGAAGCTTTCTTT. Translating it yields CASSEGTGRYTEAFF.

This clonotype was seen repeatedly, ten times or more. V usage is TRBV27 and J usage is TRBJ2-7; D is perhaps TRBD1 (6 bases). The germline CDR1 and CDR2 sequences are MNHEY and SMNVEV (reference sequence). The V end was cut by 5 bases, the J end by 2 bases, with 16 bases between. This CDR3 is 15 amino acids long. The DNA for the CDR3 is TGTGCCAGCAGTCCACACAGGGCAGGTACCTACGAGCAGTACTTC. As protein: CASSPHRAGTYEQYF.

This clonotype was counted at least ten times. V usage is TRBV29-1 and J usage is TRBJ1-4, with no clear D. Trimming pared 4 bases from V and 0 bases from J, leaving 12 bases between. Per the germline V gene, CDR1 is SQVTM and CDR2 is ANQGSEA. CDR3 length: 15 residues. DNA for the CDR3: TGCAGCGTTGTCGACACGGAGGCAACTAATGAAAAACTGTTTTTT. Encoded protein: CSVVDTEATNEKLFF.

This clonotype came up many times. The chain uses TRBV5-1 and TRBJ1-5; D gene unclear. Trimming stripped 4 bases from V and 7 bases from J, with 12 bases between. The CDR3 has 13 amino acids. Germline CDR1 reads SGHRS; CDR2 reads YFSETQ. The CDR3 is CASSVDGWQPQHF. In nucleotides, the CDR3 is TGCGCCAGCAGCGTTGACGGGTGGCAGCCCCAGCATTTT.

This clonotype was seen at least ten times. This rearrangement joins TRBV20-1 to TRBJ2-3; TRBD1 is a possible D gene (5 bases). The germline CDR1 and CDR2 sequences are DFQATT and SNEGSKA (reference sequence). The CDR3 covers 15 residues. Trimming pared 3 bases from V and 2 bases from J, leaving 15 bases between. CDR3 DNA: TGCAGTGCTAGGCCCCCCGACAGATCCACAGATACGCAGTATTTT. It yields the protein CSARPPDRSTDTQYF.

This clonotype was counted at least ten times. This chain uses TRBV5-1 with TRBJ2-5; a possible D gene is TRBD1 (5 bases). Trimming left V 1 base short and J 1 base short, with 11 bases between. The CDR3 is 15 amino acids. CDR1 is SGHRS and CDR2 is YFSETQ in the germline V gene. The CDR3 is CASSLMAGIQETQYF. The CDR3 nucleotides read TGCGCCAGCAGCTTGATGGCAGGGATCCAAGAGACCCAGTACTTC.

This clonotype occurred many times. The J gene is TRBJ1-4, the V gene TRBV28; D perhaps matches TRBD1 (6 bases). From germline, CDR1 is MDHEN and CDR2 SYDVKM. The V end was cut by 5 bases, the J end by 0 bases, with 13 bases between. The CDR3 sequence is 16 residues long. CDR3: CASSPMDSTTNEKLFF. CDR3 DNA sequence: TGTGCCAGCAGTCCCATGGACAGCACAACTAATGAAAAACTGTTTTTT.

This clonotype occurred a few times. The chain combines TRBV29-1 with TRBJ2-4; D might be TRBD1 (6 bases). Germline CDR1 and CDR2: SQVTM and ANQGSEA. Trimming pared 4 bases from V and 10 bases from J, leaving 14 bases between. This CDR3 spans 12 amino acids. The CDR3 DNA reads as TGCAGCGTTGTAACAGGGATGGGAATTCAGTACTTC. Protein sequence: CSVVTGMGIQYF.

Turning to this clonotype: A read error is likely, as this CDR3 ends without the conserved phenylalanine or tryptophan. The rearrangement joins TRBV12-3 or TRBV12-4 to TRBJ2-5, with D possibly being TRBD2 (6 bases). This CDR3 is 13 amino acids long. V lost 3 bases and J 2 bases, leaving 7 bases between the germline ends. The CDR3 here is CASSFSGQETQYI. CDR3 nucleotides: TGTGCCAGCAGTTTTAGCGGACAAGAGACCCAGTACATC.

Ten or more counts support this clonotype. The chain joins TRBV6-1 to TRBJ1-5; D is ambiguous. V was clipped by 4 bases and J by 3 bases, with 10 bases between them. Germline lookup yields CDR1 MNHNS and CDR2 SASEGT. The CDR3 is 14 amino acids. The CDR3 spells CASSANWDNQPQHF. The CDR3 nucleotides read TGTGCCAGCAGTGCGAATTGGGACAATCAGCCCCAGCATTTT.

With regard to this clonotype: This could be a read error, since a much larger clone is one nucleotide away. The chain has TRBV27 and TRBJ2-7; 9 positions agree with TRBD1. Germline V gene lookup returns CDR1 MNHEY and CDR2 SMNVEV (reference sequence). This CDR3 has 15 amino acids. CDR3 sequence: CANSPRDRESYEQYF. CDR3 nucleotides: TGTGCCAACAGTCCCCGGGACAGGGAATCCTACGAGCAGTACTTC.

This clonotype has at least ten counts. The chain has TRBV7-6 and TRBJ2-5; the match to TRBD2 covers 10 bases. Trimming at V came to 1 base and at J to 5 bases, leaving 10 bases not matched to a gene. The germline V gene has CDR1 SGHVS and CDR2 FNYEAQ. There are 17 residues in the CDR3. Here the CDR3 reads CASSLVFKLAGMETQYF. As DNA, the CDR3 is TGTGCCAGCAGCTTAGTATTTAAACTAGCGGGAATGGAGACCCAGTACTTC.

Regarding this clonotype: A read error is likely, as this CDR3 ends without the conserved phenylalanine or tryptophan. The V call is TRBV2, the J call TRBJ2-2, with 9 bases lining up with TRBD2. CDR3 length: 15 residues. CDR1 and CDR2 from the germline V gene are SNHLY and FYNNEI. The CDR3 spells CASMKGLAETGKLFY. CDR3 in DNA: TGTGCCAGCATGAAGGGACTAGCAGAGACCGGGAAGCTGTTTTAT.

Many counts were recorded for this clonotype. The V call is TRBV6-1, the J call TRBJ2-1, with 12 bases matching TRBD2. V was pared by 5 bases and J by 5 bases, with 1 base of the junction left unmatched. CDR1 is MNHNS, CDR2 SASEGT, per germline. This CDR3 has 14 residues. The CDR3 sequence is CASSLAGGNNEQFF. CDR3 nucleotide sequence: TGTGCCAGCAGTCTAGCGGGGGGGAACAATGAGCAGTTCTTC.

Many counts were recorded for this clonotype. CDR3 nucleotide sequence: TGCAGTGCAAATAGCGGGAGCGGCGATGAGCAGTTCTTC. Residues: CSANSGSGDEQFF. V usage is TRBV20-1 and J usage is TRBJ2-1, with 9 bases fitting TRBD2. The CDR3 is made up of 13 amino acids. Per the germline V gene, CDR1 is DFQATT and CDR2 is SNEGSKA (reference sequence). The ends lost 6 bases at V and 8 bases at J; junction bases unmatched: 8.

This clonotype was observed a few times. The V and J genes are TRBV21-1 and TRBJ1-1; the D call in the table, TRBD1, was not verified against the DNA. TRBV21-1 is assigned pseudogene status. CDR3 length: 15 amino acids. The CDR3 reads CASSIRQGGNTEAFF. As DNA, the CDR3 is TGTGCCAGCAGCATCAGACAGGGGGGGAACACTGAAGCTTTCTTT.